Listed below are T cell receptor beta chains from one sample, sequenced in a study of cytotoxic CD8 clonotypes in ibrutinib-treated CLL. Method: immunoSEQ multiplex PCR; TCRdb's copy keeps in-frame clones and lacks some. Among 90,000 to 95,000 clones, about 74% were seen once, and the ten largest hold 20% to 25%. The specimen comprised PBMCs, sampled after 24 months of ibrutinib treatment. These receptors were taken from a human donor with chronic lymphocytic leukemia. CDR3s include the opening cysteine and the closing phenylalanine or tryptophan. A D gene is named only where the DNA matches it firmly. Size is omitted from some rows. Given values are once, few, many or a class for expanded clones.

>-|TRBV28|-|TRBJ1-2
TGTGCCAGCAGCCCGGTGGGATATGGCTACACCTTC
CASSPVGYGYTF
>once|TRBV7-8|TRBD2|TRBJ2-3
TGTGCCAGCGGCCGAAGCGGGAGGCCCACAGATACGCAGTATTTT
CASGRSGRPTDTQYF
>-|TRBV30|-|TRBJ1-2
TGTGCCTGGAGTGCGTACCCCCCGAGTAATGGCTACACCTTC
CAWSAYPPSNGYTF
>-|TRBV27|-|TRBJ2-7
TGTGCCAGCAGTTTATTCAACGAGCAGTACTTC
CASSLFNEQYF
>-|TRBV5-6|-|TRBJ2-5
TGTGCCAGCAGCTTGCTTTGGGGCGATGAGACCCAGTACTTC
CASSLLWGDETQYF
>-|TRBV27|-|TRBJ1-1
TGTGCCAGCAGTTTAAACCCCCCCCTGGGGATGAGTACTGAAGCTTTCTTT
CASSLNPPLGMSTEAFF
>-|TRBV7-2|TRBD1|TRBJ1-2
TGTGCCAGCAGCCCCCGTCAGGGGGCGCATGGCTACACCTTC
CASSPRQGAHGYTF
>-|TRBV6-6|-|TRBJ1-1
TGTGCCAGCAGGGGAGAGGGCCCGACTGAAGCTTTCTTT
CASRGEGPTEAFF
>few|TRBV11-2|-|TRBJ1-2
TGTGCCACCCTACGAGGGGGGCCAGGGGGCTACACCTTC
CATLRGGPGGYTF
>-|TRBV4-1|TRBD2|TRBJ2-7
TGCGCCAGCAGCCCGTGGACTAGCGGGGGTGAGCAGTACTTC
CASSPWTSGGEQYF
>-|TRBV29-1|TRBD2|TRBJ2-2
TGCAGCGGATCTAATCCGGGACTAGCAGCGGGGGAGCTGTTTTTT
CSGSNPGLAAGELFF
>-|TRBV6-5|-|TRBJ1-1
TGTGCCAGCAGTTACCTGGGACGGCGCACTGAAGCTTTCTTT
CASSYLGRRTEAFF
>few|TRBV28|-|TRBJ2-1
TGTGCCAGCAGTTCCCATAGCGGAGGCAGTTACAATGAGCAGTTCTTC
CASSSHSGGSYNEQFF
>-|TRBV6-1|TRBD1|TRBJ2-7
TGTGCCAGCAGTCGGACAGGGGGTGTCGGCTACGAGCAGTACTTC
CASSRTGGVGYEQYF
>-|TRBV30|-|TRBJ1-4
TGTGCCTGGAGCCGGGGGGAAAAACTGTTTTTT
CAWSRGEKLFF
>-|TRBV6-5|-|TRBJ1-3
TGTGCCACCCAAGACTGGCAGAACTCTGGAAACACCATATATTTT
CATQDWQNSGNTIYF
>-|TRBV19|-|TRBJ2-7
TGTGCCAGTAGTCGTCACCGGGAAACCTACTACGAGCAGTACTTC
CASSRHRETYYEQYF
>-|TRBV7-6|TRBD2|TRBJ2-1
TGTGCCAGCAGAAAGTCTCCGGGACTAGCGGGTGACAATGAGCAGTTCTTC
CASRKSPGLAGDNEQFF
>-|TRBV7-2|-|TRBJ2-3
TGTGCCAGCAGCTTAGCCGGACATTTCACAGATACGCAGTATTTT
CASSLAGHFTDTQYF
>-|TRBV28|TRBD2|TRBJ2-1
TGTGCCAGCACCCCCTTGGGGGGGGGAGGGGACAATGAGCAGTTCTTC
CASTPLGGGGDNEQFF
>once|TRBV7-9|TRBD2|TRBJ2-3
TGTGCCAGCAGCCGCACTAGCGGGTCCACAGATACGCAGTATTTT
CASSRTSGSTDTQYF
>-|TRBV7-9|-|TRBJ1-1
TGTGCCAGCAGCTTCCAACAGGGAGGGACTGAAGCTTTCTTT
CASSFQQGGTEAFF
>few|TRBV6-1|TRBD1|TRBJ1-4
TGTGCCAGCACCTTGGGACAGGGGCATGAAAAACTGTTTTTT
CASTLGQGHEKLFF
>-|TRBV7-8|-|TRBJ2-5
TGTGCCAGCAGCCGGGCTGAATTAGAGACCCAGTACTTC
CASSRAELETQYF
>once|TRBV2|-|TRBJ1-4
TGTGCCAGCAGCCTCCAGGGGCCTAATGAAAAACTGTTTTTT
CASSLQGPNEKLFF
>-|TRBV7-2|TRBD1|TRBJ1-2
TGTGCCAGCAGCTTGGACAGGGCTGACTATGGCTACACCTTC
CASSLDRADYGYTF
>once|TRBV7-6|TRBD1|TRBJ1-2
TGTGCCAGCAGCTCAGGACAGGACTATGGCTACACCTTC
CASSSGQDYGYTF
>-|TRBV6-5|TRBD2|TRBJ2-5
TGTGCCAGCAGTCACGGGACTAGCAACCAAGAGACCCAGTACTTC
CASSHGTSNQETQYF
>-|TRBV19|-|TRBJ2-5
TGTGCCAGTAGTATAAGACAGTTGGGGCAAGAGACCCAGTACTTC
CASSIRQLGQETQYF
>few|TRBV5-1|TRBD2|TRBJ2-5
TGCGCCAGCAGCTTGGGTGTACTAGCGGGAGATTATGCGGAGACCCAGTACTTC
CASSLGVLAGDYAETQYF
>-|TRBV7-4|-|TRBJ1-2
TGTGCCAGCAGCTTAGACGGGAACTATGGCTACACCTTC
CASSLDGNYGYTF
>-|TRBV29-1|TRBD1|TRBJ1-5
TGCAGCGCCAAGTCAGGGGGAAGCAATCAGCCCCAGCATTTT
CSAKSGGSNQPQHF
>-|TRBV18|-|TRBJ1-2
TGTGCCAGCTCACCTATTGCACAGCCCAACTATGGCTACACCTTC
CASSPIAQPNYGYTF
>-|TRBV7-9|-|TRBJ2-7
TGTGCCAGCAGCTTCCAGGGTTACGAGCAGTACTTC
CASSFQGYEQYF
>few|TRBV5-6|-|TRBJ1-5
TGTGCCAGCAGCTTGGCCGGGGCGGGCGGACAGCCCCAGCATTTT
CASSLAGAGGQPQHF
>-|TRBV19|-|TRBJ1-1
TGTGCCAGTAGTCCCACACCTCAGATGAACACTGAAGCTTTCTTT
CASSPTPQMNTEAFF
>-|TRBV5-6|-|TRBJ2-3
TGTGCCAGCAGCTTAAGGCGAGATACGCAGTATTTT
CASSLRRDTQYF
>-|TRBV18|TRBD2|TRBJ2-7
TGTGCCAGCTCACGACCTGGGGGGGGCTCCTACGAGCAGTACTTC
CASSRPGGGSYEQYF
>few|TRBV6-6|-|TRBJ1-5
TGTGCCAGCGGAATGATGCAGCCCCAGCATTTT
CASGMMQPQHF
>-|TRBV5-4|-|TRBJ1-2
TGTGCCAGCAGCTACGGGCCAGAAGGCTACACCTTC
CASSYGPEGYTF
>few|TRBV13|-|TRBJ2-3
TGTGCCAGCGCAACCATATCGGGCAGAAACACAGATACGCAGTATTTT
CASATISGRNTDTQYF
>-|TRBV7-2|TRBD1|TRBJ1-1
TGTGCCAGCAGCCAACGGACAGGGGGCTTGACTGAAGCTTTCTTT
CASSQRTGGLTEAFF
>-|TRBV4-2|TRBD2|TRBJ2-5
TGTGCCAGCAGCCTCACACCTAGCGGGAGGGCCCAGGAGACCCAGTACTTC
CASSLTPSGRAQETQYF
>-|TRBV2|-|TRBJ1-1
TGTGCCAGCACCAGGCACACTGAAGCTTTCTTT
CASTRHTEAFF
>-|TRBV28|-|TRBJ1-4
TGTGCCAGCAGTTGGCAGGGAGGCGGTGAAAAACTGTTTTTT
CASSWQGGGEKLFF
>once|TRBV4-2|TRBD1|TRBJ2-7
TGTGCCAGCAGCGGAACGGGACAGGGGGGGTACGAGCAGTACTTC
CASSGTGQGGYEQYF
>-|TRBV7-2|-|TRBJ2-1
TGTGCCAGCAGCTCCTCCGGGACCCCGAGGAATGAGCAGTTCTTC
CASSSSGTPRNEQFF
>-|TRBV7-9|TRBD1|TRBJ2-7
TGTGCCAGCAGCTTCAGACAGGGCGACGAGCAGTACTTC
CASSFRQGDEQYF
>-|TRBV10-3|-|TRBJ2-3
TGTGCCATCAGGGTACCCACGGGTCCAGTTATTGACACAGATACGCAGTATTTT
CAIRVPTGPVIDTDTQYF
>-|TRBV29-1|-|TRBJ1-2
TGCAGCGTTGTCTCAGATCAAGCTGGGTCGGGCTACACCTTC
CSVVSDQAGSGYTF
>-|TRBV5-4|-|TRBJ2-7
TGTGCCAGCAGCTTCGGTCTCAAGATCCCTTTCGGGGAGCAGTACTTC
CASSFGLKIPFGEQYF
>few|TRBV6-6|TRBD2|TRBJ2-7
TGTGCCAGCAGACTAAACCGAGGACTAGGAACCTACGAGCAGTACTTC
CASRLNRGLGTYEQYF
>-|TRBV19|TRBD1|TRBJ1-4
TGTGCCAGTACCATACGACAGGGAGTGGGTGAAAAACTGTTTTTT
CASTIRQGVGEKLFF
>-|TRBV9|-|TRBJ1-4
TGTGCCAGCAGCGTAGGGGTCGCGCCAACTAATGAAAAACTGTTTTTT
CASSVGVAPTNEKLFF
>-|TRBV2|-|TRBJ2-7
TGTGCCACTAGCACTGGGGCCGAGCAGTACTTC
CATSTGAEQYF